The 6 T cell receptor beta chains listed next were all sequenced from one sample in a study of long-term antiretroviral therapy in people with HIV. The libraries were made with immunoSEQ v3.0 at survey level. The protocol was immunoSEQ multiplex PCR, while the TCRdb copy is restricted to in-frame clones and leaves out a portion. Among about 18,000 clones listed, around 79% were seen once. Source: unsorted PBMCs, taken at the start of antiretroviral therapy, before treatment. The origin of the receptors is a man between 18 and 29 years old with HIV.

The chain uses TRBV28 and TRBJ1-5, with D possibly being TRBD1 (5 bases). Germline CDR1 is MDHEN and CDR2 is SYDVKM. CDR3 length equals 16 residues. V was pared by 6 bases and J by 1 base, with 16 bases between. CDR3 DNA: TGTGCCAGCAGAAGACGGAGAGGGGCAAGCAATCAGCCCCAGCATTTT. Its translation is CASRRRRGASNQPQHF.

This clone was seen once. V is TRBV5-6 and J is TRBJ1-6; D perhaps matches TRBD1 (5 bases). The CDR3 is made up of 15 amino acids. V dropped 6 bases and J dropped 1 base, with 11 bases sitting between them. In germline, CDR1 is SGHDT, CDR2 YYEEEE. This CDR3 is CASTLGESYNSPLHF. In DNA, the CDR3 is TGTGCCAGCACCCTGGGGGAGTCCTATAATTCACCCCTCCACTTT.

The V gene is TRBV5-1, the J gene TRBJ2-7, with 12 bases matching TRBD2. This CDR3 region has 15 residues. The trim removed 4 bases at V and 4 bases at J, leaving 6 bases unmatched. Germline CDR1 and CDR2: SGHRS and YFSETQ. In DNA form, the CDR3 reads TGCGCCAGCAGCCAAAGACTAGCGGGAGTGTACGAGCAGTACTTC. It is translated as CASSQRLAGVYEQYF.

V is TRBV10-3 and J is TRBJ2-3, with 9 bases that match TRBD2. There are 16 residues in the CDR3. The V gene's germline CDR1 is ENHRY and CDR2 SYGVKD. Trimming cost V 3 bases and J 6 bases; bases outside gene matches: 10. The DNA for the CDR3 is TGTGCCATCAGTGACTCAGGGACTAGCTTGGGGGATACGCAGTATTTT. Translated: CAISDSGTSLGDTQYF.

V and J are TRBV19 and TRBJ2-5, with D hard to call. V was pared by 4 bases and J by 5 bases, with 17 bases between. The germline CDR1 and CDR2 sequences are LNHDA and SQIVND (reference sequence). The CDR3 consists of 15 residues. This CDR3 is CASSKSQPRSETQYF. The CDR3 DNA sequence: TGTGCCAGTAGTAAGTCCCAACCTCGATCCGAGACCCAGTACTTC.

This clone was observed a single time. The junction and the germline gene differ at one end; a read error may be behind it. In nucleotides, the CDR3 is TGTGCCACCAGTTTCGGACTTTCCCTTTACGAGCAGTACTTC. Translated: CATSFGLSLYEQYF. The V and J genes are TRBV28 and TRBJ2-7, with D maybe TRBD2 (5 bases). This CDR3 is built from 14 residues. Germline values: CDR1 MDHEN, CDR2 SYDVKM. The whole variable domain, filled in from reference TRBV28 and TRBJ2-7, reads DVKVTQSSRYLVKRTGEKVFLECVQDMDHENMFWYRQDPGLGLRLIYFSYDVKMKEKGDIPEGYSVSREKKERFSLILESASTNQTSMYLCATSFGLSLYEQYFGPGTRLTVT.